The 27 T cell receptor beta chains listed next were all sequenced from one sample in a study of T cell repertoires in cytomegalovirus infection. In TCRdb, the reads were re-called with MiXCR into one record per CDR3 protein. The table lists over 450,000 distinct CDR3 sequences, about 11% of them singletons. What was sequenced was PBMCs. All receptors come from a human donor in good health (CMV status not recorded). Some clones in this sample may be carry-over from other donors' samples.

The rearrangement uses TRBV20-1 and TRBJ1-1; 7 bases agree with TRBD1. V dropped 5 bases and J dropped 4; count of bases not matched to a gene: 10. The CDR3 has 14 amino acids. Looked up from germline, CDR1 is DFQATT and CDR2 is SNEGSKA (reference sequence). The CDR3 here is CSAETGVSGTEAFF. Here the CDR3 DNA reads TGCAGTGCTGAAACAGGGGTTTCGGGCACTGAAGCTTTCTTT.

The chain links TRBV19 to TRBJ2-5; 10 bases line up with TRBD2. After removal of 5 bases from V and 1 base from J, the junction contained 7 bases not matched to a gene. CDR3 length: 16 residues. Germline-derived CDR1 and CDR2 are LNHDA and SQIVND (reference sequence). The CDR3 DNA reads as TGTGCCAGTAGTGTATCATTAGCGGGGGGCCAAGAGACCCAGTACTTC. Translated, it gives CASSVSLAGGQETQYF.

Ten or more counts support this clonotype. The DNA of the CDR3 is TGTGCCAGCAGTCCAGCCACGACCAGCACAGATACGCAGTATTTT. Encoded protein: CASSPATTSTDTQYF. The chain carries TRBV12-3 or TRBV12-4 and TRBJ2-3; D remains ambiguous. Trimming shortened V by 5 bases and J by 0 bases, and 12 bases separated the two germline ends. The CDR3 consists of 15 residues.

Ten or more counts support this clonotype. This chain links TRBV25-1 with TRBJ2-5; 12 nucleotides agree with TRBD2. There are 15 residues in the CDR3. Germline V gives CDR1 MGHDK, CDR2 SYGVNS. Losses at the gene ends were 4 bases for V and 5 bases for J; bases not matched to a gene: 5. The CDR3 protein is CASSGRLAGEETQYF. CDR3 bases: TGTGCCAGCAGTGGGCGACTAGCGGGGGAGGAGACCCAGTACTTC.

This clonotype came up many times. The chain combines TRBV3-1 with TRBJ1-2; D not resolved. The V end lost 3 bases, the J end lost 2 bases, and 7 bases lay between the germline ends. Germline V gives CDR1 LGHDT, CDR2 YNNKEL (reference sequence). This CDR3 has 13 amino acids. As DNA, the CDR3 is TGTGCCAGCAGCCACACAGAAAACTATGGCTACACCTTC. Translation gives CASSHTENYGYTF.

This clonotype has a count of ten or more. The chain is built from TRBV12-5 and TRBJ2-1; 11 nucleotides align to TRBD1. V dropped 3 bases and J dropped 7; count of bases not matched to a gene: 17. Germline CDR1 LGHNT, CDR2 FRNRAP. The CDR3 runs to 19 residues. For the CDR3, the DNA is TGTGCTAGTGGTTTAAGCCGGACAGGGGGCTTGGGGGGATTGAATGAGCAGTTCTTC. Translating it yields CASGLSRTGGLGGLNEQFF.

The gene calls are TRBV5-1 and TRBJ2-5; weak D call: TRBD1 (6 bases). Per the germline V gene, CDR1 is SGHRS and CDR2 is YFSETQ. Trimming left V 8 bases short and J 0 bases short, with 8 bases between. The CDR3 consists of 12 residues. CDR3: CASGQYQETQYF. Here the CDR3 DNA reads TGCGCCAGTGGACAGTACCAAGAGACCCAGTACTTC.

The CDR3: CASSLAFTSYEQYF. CDR3 sequence (DNA): TGTGCCAGCAGCTTGGCCTTCACATCCTACGAGCAGTACTTC. This sequence joins TRBV5-8 and TRBJ2-7; D remains unclear. Germline CDR1 reads SGHTS; CDR2 reads YDEGEE. Trimming removed 0 bases from V and 1 base from J, with 8 bases in between. This CDR3 is built from 14 residues.

The rearrangement uses TRBV29-1 and TRBJ2-1, with a weak D call TRBD2 (5 bases). The CDR3 is 12 residues long. CDR1 SQVTM and CDR2 ANQGSEA come from the germline V gene. Deletions cut 4 bases from V and 4 bases from J, with 8 bases between. The CDR3 protein is CSVGPGYNEQFF. Here the CDR3 DNA reads TGCAGCGTTGGTCCGGGGTACAATGAGCAGTTCTTC.

This clonotype was recorded at least ten times. The chain employs TRBV7-6 and TRBJ2-7; TRBD2 aligns across 7 bases. V shed 2 bases, J shed 3 bases, and the junction held 7 bases outside the gene matches. The length of the CDR3 is 15 residues. CDR1 and CDR2 (germline): SGHVS, FNYEAQ. The DNA for the CDR3 is TGTGCCAGCAGCTTAAGCGCCAGCGGGATCTACGAGCAGTACTTC. This codes for CASSLSASGIYEQYF.

This clonotype showed up many times. The chain employs TRBV25-1 and TRBJ2-2; 12 bases are shared with TRBD2. Germline V CDR1 and CDR2: MGHDK, SYGVNS. CDR3 length: 16 residues. J gave up 6 bases and V 4 bases, and 6 bases lay outside the gene matches. This chain's CDR3 is CASSGPSGRAAGELFF. CDR3 in DNA: TGTGCCAGCAGTGGCCCTAGCGGGAGGGCCGCCGGGGAGCTGTTTTTT.

In this sample, this clonotype turned up a few times. The DNA of the CDR3 is TGTGCCAGCAGTCCCCGGGGGTGGTCACAGGCCTACGAGCAGTACTTC. This gives the protein CASSPRGWSQAYEQYF. V gene TRBV12-3 or TRBV12-4 combines with J gene TRBJ2-7; TRBD2 might be the D (6 bases). The V end was cut by 5 bases, the J end by 2 bases, with 19 bases between. CDR3 length: 16 amino acids.

Ten or more counts support this clonotype. The J gene is TRBJ1-1, the V gene TRBV27; possibly TRBD1 for D (6 bases). Deletions cut 5 bases from V and 1 base from J, with 23 bases between. The CDR3 extends over 18 amino acids. Germline lookup yields CDR1 MNHEY and CDR2 SMNVEV (reference sequence). DNA for the CDR3: TGTGCCAGCAGTGCCCGGTCCGTTTACGGACAGAGGAACACTGAAGCTTTCTTT. As protein: CASSARSVYGQRNTEAFF.

This clonotype was found many times. This sequence joins TRBV28 and TRBJ1-2; D is unclear. The CDR3 length is 14 residues. The germline CDR1 and CDR2 sequences are MDHEN and SYDVKM. V was clipped by 2 bases and J by 5 bases, with 12 bases between them. The CDR3 DNA reads TGTGCCAGCAGTTTAAAGGAACAGTTTTATGGCTACACCTTC. This encodes CASSLKEQFYGYTF.

This clonotype was seen a handful of times. V is TRBV6-1 and J is TRBJ1-4, with 8 positions matching TRBD1. The germline gives CDR1 MNHNS, CDR2 SASEGT. With V trimmed by 5 bases and J by 8 bases, 13 bases remained unmatched. The CDR3 runs to 16 residues. The CDR3 sequence is CASSPERGQGGEKLFF. CDR3 bases: TGTGCCAGCAGTCCCGAACGAGGACAGGGTGGGGAAAAACTGTTTTTT.

The CDR3 coding sequence is TGCAGCGTTTCCTTCGGCAGACTGAACACTGAAGCTTTCTTT. Protein product: CSVSFGRLNTEAFF. The chain has TRBV29-1 and TRBJ1-1; D is undetermined. V was shortened by 5 bases and J by 0 bases, with 13 bases between the two germline ends. CDR1 and CDR2 from the germline V gene are SQVTM and ANQGSEA. This CDR3 region has 14 residues.

The chain employs TRBV23-1 and TRBJ2-7; TRBD1 is a possible D gene (5 bases). TRBV23-1 is an ORF, with its function uncertain. The CDR3 runs to 15 residues. Trimming took 1 base from V and 4 from J, leaving 14 bases between them. The CDR3 DNA is TGCGCCAGCAGTCAATGGGCCCGTGGGGCATACGAGCAGTACTTC. Its translation is CASSQWARGAYEQYF.

This clonotype was seen ten or more times. The rearrangement joins TRBV6-8 to TRBJ2-3; TRBD1 agrees at 8 bases. V shed 6 bases and J 2 bases; nucleotides not matched to a gene: 7. The CDR3 sequence is 15 residues long. Germline CDR1 and CDR2: MNHGY and SAAAGT. The CDR3 DNA is TGTGCCAGCAGACCTCTGGACAGGGCCACAGATACGCAGTATTTT. Protein: CASRPLDRATDTQYF.

This clonotype was observed at least ten times. The V gene is TRBV20-1, the J gene TRBJ1-5, with 7 nucleotides matching TRBD1. Germline loops: CDR1 DFQATT, CDR2 SNEGSKA (reference sequence). The CDR3 covers 16 residues. J was trimmed by 0 bases and V by 6 bases; bases with no gene match: 11. DNA of the CDR3: TGCAGTGCCGTTCGACAGGGAACTTATAGCAATCAGCCCCAGCATTTT. It encodes CSAVRQGTYSNQPQHF.

This clonotype was counted ten times or more. The chain recombines TRBV5-1 with TRBJ2-7; tentative D call: TRBD2 (6 bases). The CDR3 is 12 amino acids. CDR1 and CDR2 (germline): SGHRS, YFSETQ. V shed 4 bases and J shed 3 bases, with 8 bases lying between them. The CDR3 nucleotides read TGCGCCAGCAGCGCGGAGGGCTACGAGCAGTACTTC. Translation: CASSAEGYEQYF.

In the case of this clonotype: Being one base from a much bigger clone, this may be a read error. In nucleotides, the CDR3 is TGTGCCAGCAGTCCACCCGGGCCTAGCGGGAGCTGCGAGCAGTACTTC. Its translation is CASSPPGPSGSCEQYF. The gene calls are TRBV6-6 and TRBJ2-7, with 10 bases that match TRBD2. The CDR3 runs 16 residues. Germline assignment: CDR1 MNHNY and CDR2 SVGAGI (reference sequence). Trimming cost V 5 bases and J 6 bases; bases outside gene matches: 13.

This clonotype was observed at least ten times. The chain joins TRBV19 to TRBJ1-1, with D unresolved. Trimming left V 4 bases short and J 5 bases short, with 11 bases between. The CDR3 spans 13 residues. Germline V gene data show CDR1 as LNHDA and CDR2 as SQIVND (reference sequence). DNA for the CDR3: TGTGCCAGTAGTAAGGACGGACTGACTGAAGCTTTCTTT. Translation: CASSKDGLTEAFF.

The V and J genes are TRBV27 and TRBJ1-1, with 10 positions matching TRBD1. This CDR3 spans 18 amino acids. V lost 0 bases to trimming and J lost 1 base; unmatched junction nucleotides: 8. Germline V CDR1 and CDR2: MNHEY, SMNVEV (reference sequence). The CDR3 DNA reads TGTGCCAGCAGTTTATCTATTCCCGGGACAGGGGCGAACACTGAAGCTTTCTTT. Translated, it gives CASSLSIPGTGANTEAFF.

This clonotype was detected ten times or more. The chain is built from TRBV27 and TRBJ2-1, with D tentatively TRBD1 or TRBD2 (6 bases each). The CDR3 sequence is 11 residues long. Germline V gene lookup returns CDR1 MNHEY and CDR2 SMNVEV (reference sequence). V lost 7 bases, J lost 8 bases, and 9 bases lay in between. This CDR3 is CASIGGHEQFF. The DNA for the CDR3 is TGTGCCAGCATCGGGGGCCATGAGCAGTTCTTC.

This clonotype was picked up many times. The chain combines TRBV29-1 with TRBJ2-7, with D possibly matching TRBD1 (6 bases). Germline lookup yields CDR1 SQVTM and CDR2 ANQGSEA. Trimming pared 4 bases from V and 2 bases from J, leaving 15 bases between. The CDR3 contains 14 residues. CDR3 DNA: TGCAGCGTTGCAGGGGAAGGGAGAACCTACGAGCAGTACTTC. This encodes CSVAGEGRTYEQYF.

This clonotype came up many times. The gene calls are TRBV6-5 and TRBJ1-3; no reliable D call. CDR3 length: 16 amino acids. CDR1 is MNHEY, CDR2 SVGAGI, per germline. V lost 3 bases to trimming and J lost 4 bases, with 16 bases between them. CDR3 amino acids: CASSYRPHGEGNTIYF. The CDR3 nucleotides are TGTGCCAGCAGTTATCGGCCGCACGGTGAAGGAAACACCATATATTTT.

The chain employs TRBV14 and TRBJ1-1; tentative D call: TRBD1 (6 bases). The CDR3 runs 16 residues. Germline assignment: CDR1 SGHDN and CDR2 FVKESK. V lost 4 bases, J lost 6 bases, and 21 bases lay in between. CDR3 in amino acids: CASSPGGGRIRSEAFF. CDR3 in DNA: TGTGCCAGCAGCCCGGGAGGGGGGCGAATCCGGTCTGAAGCTTTCTTT. The complete variable domain, with remaining parts taken from reference TRBV14 and TRBJ1-1, reads EAGVTQFPSHSVIEKGQTVTLRCDPISGHDNLYWYRRVMGKEIKFLLHFVKESKQDESGMPNNRFLAERTGGTYSTLKVQPAELEDSGVYFCASSPGGGRIRSEAFFGQGTRLTVV.